This section outlines one TCR beta chain sequence together with its context. CDR3 length: 13 amino acids. Trimming took 4 bases from V and 4 from J, leaving 11 bases between them. Germline-derived CDR1 and CDR2 are GTSNPN and SVGIG (reference sequence). In the source study's methods: Nucleated cell counts were estimated from reference gene primer amplification. Produced via immunoSEQ multiplex PCR; TCRdb's table is partial and in-frame only. The V and J calls and clone size were taken over from that table, and D and trimming were inferred from the DNA. The table records 110,000 or so clones, 83% of them present only once. This entry comes from a study of blood T cell repertoires in COVID-19. Across the whole study: There were acute and convalescent COVID-19 samples, and they came from the United States, Italy and Spain.

The chain couples TRBV30 to TRBJ1-3; unclear D gene. This TCR was recovered from an older woman with acute or convalescent COVID-19. Sequencing input: peripheral blood. The CDR3 bases are TGTGCCTGGAATCACGGACTCGGAAACACCATATATTTT. This translates into CAWNHGLGNTIYF.